The text below deals with one T cell receptor (beta chain). Its cognate antigen is unknown. The data originate from a study of PD-L1 blockade in urothelial cancer. The time point was: pretreatment peripheral blood. PCRs were each spiked with synthetic TCR analog templates. Produced via immunoSEQ multiplex PCR; TCRdb's table is partial and in-frame only. The table has around 34,000 clones, approximately 80% seen once. Study-wide points: Better survival was predicted by below-median pretreatment blood TCR clonality.

Germline assignment: CDR1 SGHTA and CDR2 FQGNSA. The CDR3 totals 11 residues. V lost 3 bases and J 2 bases, leaving 2 bases between the germline ends. The origin of this receptor is an elderly man with urothelial cancer. The chain joins TRBV7-2 to TRBJ2-7; no reliable D call. This specimen consisted of PBMCs, obtained around atezolizumab (anti-PD-L1) treatment. For the CDR3, the DNA is TGTGCCAGCAGCTTTACCTACGAGCAGTACTTC. It is translated as CASSFTYEQYF.